A single sample gave rise to the 21 T cell receptor beta chains below, sequenced in a study of OX40 agonist ivuxolimab in advanced cancers. Sequencing used immunoSEQ multiplex PCR; TCRdb keeps in-frame clones, though not all of them. The sample lists about 68,000 clones; 65% to 90% were seen once. Here the sequenced sample was CD4+ or CD8+ T cells sorted from blood, taken in a trial of the OX40 agonist ivuxolimab. Receptor source: an adult with an advanced solid tumor such as melanoma, head and neck, liver or kidney cancer.

The genes are TRBV28 and TRBJ1-4, with D perhaps TRBD1 (5 bases). Germline V CDR1 and CDR2: MDHEN, SYDVKM. The V end lost 3 bases, the J end lost 3 bases, and 17 bases lay between the germline ends. This CDR3 region has 17 residues. CDR3 DNA: TGTGCCAGCAGTTTCAAAAAAAGGGGTATATCTAATGAAAAACTGTTTTTT. This codes for CASSFKKRGISNEKLFF.

The chain combines TRBV5-4 with TRBJ2-1; possibly TRBD2 for D (6 bases). CDR3 length equals 13 residues. Germline CDR1 reads SGHNT; CDR2 reads YYREEE (reference sequence). V gave up 4 bases and J gave up 9 bases, with 14 bases separating them. CDR3 sequence reads: CASSVGTWGEQFF. The DNA of the CDR3 is TGTGCCAGCAGCGTCGGGACTTGGGGTGAGCAGTTCTTC.

The chain joins TRBV6-6 to TRBJ1-5; D is ambiguous. The CDR3 covers 15 residues. Per the germline V gene, CDR1 is MNHNY and CDR2 is SVGAGI (reference sequence). The V gene lost 4 bases and the J gene lost 2 bases, with 12 bases spanning the gap. CDR3 region: CASSSGAGGNQPQHF. CDR3 nucleotide sequence: TGTGCCAGCAGTTCGGGAGCTGGAGGCAATCAGCCCCAGCATTTT.

This clone was counted between two and nine times. The V gene is TRBV2, the J gene TRBJ1-5; tentative D call: TRBD1 (5 bases). This CDR3 contains 17 residues. Germline assignment: CDR1 SNHLY and CDR2 FYNNEI. The ends were cut back, 6 bases at V and 1 base at J, with 19 bases in the middle. This chain's CDR3 is CASRPGRFLESNQPQHF. CDR3 bases: TGTGCCAGCAGACCGGGACGCTTCCTGGAGAGCAATCAGCCCCAGCATTTT.

In this sample, this clone turned up a few times. The chain recombines TRBV23-1 with TRBJ2-7, with 9 bases lining up with TRBD1. TRBV23-1 is placed among ORFs of uncertain function. The CDR3 contains 17 residues. The V gene end was trimmed by 4 bases and the J gene end by 6 bases; junction bases not matched to a gene: 16. CDR3 protein: CASSRPTWTGVSCEQYF. In DNA form, the CDR3 reads TGCGCCAGCAGTCGACCTACCTGGACAGGGGTGAGCTGCGAGCAGTACTTC.

This clone was detected only once. V gene TRBV11-2 combines with J gene TRBJ2-2; no definite D call. V lost 2 bases and J 2 bases, leaving 9 bases between the germline ends. The CDR3 loop spans 15 amino acids. From germline, CDR1 is SGHAT and CDR2 FQNNGV. The CDR3 loop is CASSLTQINTGELFF. The CDR3 nucleotides are TGTGCCAGCAGCTTAACGCAGATAAACACCGGGGAGCTGTTTTTT.

This clone appeared a single time. The V and J genes are TRBV18 and TRBJ1-2; TRBD1 agrees at 7 bases. CDR3 length: 13 residues. V lost 4 bases and J lost 4; bases outside the gene matches: 3. Germline V gives CDR1 KGHSH, CDR2 LQKENI. CDR3 DNA: TGTGCCAGCTCACAGGGACAGTCCTATGGCTACACCTTC. Translating gives CASSQGQSYGYTF. Full variable domain (outside the CDR3, taken from reference TRBV18 and TRBJ1-2): NAGVMQNPRHLVRRRGQEARLRCSPMKGHSHVYWYRQLPEEGLKFMVYLQKENIIDESGMPKERFSAEFPKEGPSILRIQQVVRGDSAAYFCASSQGQSYGYTFGSGTRLTVV.

The genes are TRBV10-3 and TRBJ2-3; possible D gene TRBD2, 6 bases. This CDR3 has 14 residues. V lost 3 bases, J lost 5 bases, and 12 bases lay in between. Germline assignment: CDR1 ENHRY and CDR2 SYGVKD. This CDR3 reads CAISEGIAVDTQYF. The CDR3 bases are TGTGCCATCAGTGAAGGGATAGCGGTAGATACGCAGTATTTT.

This chain uses TRBV6-5 with TRBJ2-7; unclear D gene. Trimming left V 6 bases short and J 5 bases short, with 20 bases between. In germline, CDR1 is MNHEY, CDR2 SVGAGI. This CDR3 contains 15 residues. This chain's CDR3 is CASSPINVGLDEQYF. The CDR3 DNA reads TGTGCCAGCAGCCCTATTAATGTTGGGCTCGACGAGCAGTACTTC.

V is TRBV6-6 and J is TRBJ2-7; a possible D gene is TRBD1 (6 bases). Germline CDR1 reads MNHNY; CDR2 reads SVGAGI (reference sequence). The CDR3 has 15 amino acids. The V end lost 4 bases, the J end lost 0 bases, and 13 bases lay between the germline ends. CDR3 bases: TGTGCCAGCAGTTCTTCCAACAGGGCCTCCTACGAGCAGTACTTC. Its translation: CASSSSNRASYEQYF.

This chain links TRBV19 with TRBJ2-6; a weak D match, TRBD2 (6 bases). The V end was cut by 8 bases, the J end by 0 bases, with 11 bases between. The CDR3 sequence is 15 residues long. In germline, CDR1 is LNHDA, CDR2 SQIVND (reference sequence). For the CDR3, the DNA is TGTGCCAGTTCCCCGCGGGACTCTGGGGCCAACGTCCTGACTTTC. Residues: CASSPRDSGANVLTF.

This chain joins TRBV2 and TRBJ2-2, with TRBD2 matching 9 bases. The ends lost 7 bases at V and 4 bases at J; junction bases unmatched: 13. Germline CDR1 SNHLY, CDR2 FYNNEI. This CDR3 region has 17 residues. The CDR3 protein is CASISPGLAGSTGELFF. CDR3 DNA: TGTGCCAGCATTTCACCGGGGCTAGCGGGGAGCACCGGGGAGCTGTTTTTT.

This sequence joins TRBV4-2 and TRBJ2-2; 10 nucleotides align to TRBD2. V was clipped by 4 bases and J by 4 bases; unmatched bases: 3. Germline V gene sequence: CDR1 LGHNA, CDR2 YNFKEQ. The CDR3 contains 15 residues. This CDR3 reads CASSPGTSVTGELFF. The CDR3 DNA is TGTGCCAGCAGCCCCGGGACTAGCGTCACCGGGGAGCTGTTTTTT.

This chain joins TRBV18 and TRBJ2-2; the D is unclear. The CDR3 runs to 15 residues. CDR1 and CDR2 (germline): KGHSH, LQKENI. The germline V and J ends were trimmed by 6 bases and 2 bases, with 13 bases remaining between them. The CDR3 DNA sequence: TGTGCCAGCTCGCCTGTCGGTGGAAACACCGGGGAGCTGTTTTTT. Residues: CASSPVGGNTGELFF.

The chain carries TRBV4-1 and TRBJ2-1; D call uncertain. The V end lost 3 bases, the J end lost 9 bases, and 6 bases lay between the germline ends. This CDR3 has 11 amino acids. Germline CDR1 and CDR2: MGHRA and YSYEKL. The CDR3 nucleotides are TGCGCCAGCAGCCAGTTCCGTGAGCAGTTCTTC. Translated: CASSQFREQFF.

In its sample, this clone was seen a few times. This chain joins TRBV6-5 and TRBJ1-1, with D uncertain. The CDR3 is 13 amino acids. V shed 2 bases and J shed 6 bases, with 10 bases lying between them. Germline V gene data show CDR1 as MNHEY and CDR2 as SVGAGI. The CDR3 DNA sequence: TGTGCCAGCAGTTACGAACGAAGATCTGAAGCTTTCTTT. It is translated as CASSYERRSEAFF.

This chain links TRBV18 with TRBJ1-4, with no clear D. The germline V gene encodes CDR1 KGHSH and CDR2 LQKENI. V shed 6 bases and J shed 3 bases, with 8 bases lying between them. The CDR3 has 13 residues. The CDR3 bases are TGTGCCAGCTCGGATAGCCCTAATGAAAAACTGTTTTTT. Protein: CASSDSPNEKLFF.

With regard to this clone: The sample holds other DNA sequences that translate to the same CDR3. The chain carries TRBV19 and TRBJ1-2; TRBD1 agrees at 7 bases. V gave up 4 bases and J gave up 0 bases; unmatched junction bases: 11. The CDR3 covers 17 residues. CDR1 is LNHDA and CDR2 is SQIVND in the germline V gene (reference sequence). CDR3: CASSTGTAPSTNYGYTF. The CDR3 region has the DNA TGTGCCAGTAGTACCGGGACAGCGCCGTCCACTAACTATGGCTACACCTTC.

The chain combines TRBV19 with TRBJ2-2; perhaps TRBD1 as D (6 bases). The germline gives CDR1 LNHDA, CDR2 SQIVND (reference sequence). The CDR3 loop spans 13 amino acids. V was clipped by 7 bases and J by 6 bases, with 12 bases between them. CDR3 nucleotide sequence: TGTGCCAGTAAACAGGGTATTCCCGGGGAGCTGTTTTTT. It codes for CASKQGIPGELFF.

This clone was found once. The genes are TRBV5-6 and TRBJ2-2; a possible D gene is TRBD1 (6 bases). CDR1 and CDR2 from the germline V gene are SGHDT and YYEEEE. The CDR3 runs 14 residues. V was pared by 7 bases and J by 2 bases, with 12 bases between. DNA for the CDR3: TGTGCCAGCCATGAGGGGGTAAACACCGGGGAGCTGTTTTTT. Amino acids: CASHEGVNTGELFF.

The genes are TRBV15 and TRBJ2-5; D gene ambiguous. Trimming pared 5 bases from V and 2 bases from J, leaving 21 bases between. Germline CDR1 LNHNV, CDR2 YYDKDF (reference sequence). The CDR3 extends over 17 amino acids. This CDR3 is CATSPDSWRSKQETQYF. CDR3 nucleotide sequence: TGTGCCACCAGCCCAGATTCATGGCGGAGCAAGCAAGAGACCCAGTACTTC.